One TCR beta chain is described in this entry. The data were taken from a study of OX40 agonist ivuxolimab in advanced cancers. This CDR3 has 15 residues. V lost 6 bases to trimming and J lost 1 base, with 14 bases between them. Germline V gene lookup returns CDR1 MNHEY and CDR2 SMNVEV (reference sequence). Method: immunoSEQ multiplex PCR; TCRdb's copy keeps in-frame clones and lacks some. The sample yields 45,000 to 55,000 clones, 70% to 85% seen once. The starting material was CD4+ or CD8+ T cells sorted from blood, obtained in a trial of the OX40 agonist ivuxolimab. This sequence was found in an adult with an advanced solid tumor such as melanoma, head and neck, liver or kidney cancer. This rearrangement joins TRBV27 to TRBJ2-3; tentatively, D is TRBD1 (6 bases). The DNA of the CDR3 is TGTGCCAGCAGGTCTACAGGGCGGGGCACAGATACGCAGTATTTT. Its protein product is CASRSTGRGTDTQYF.